The source of this TCR beta chain is a study of blood T cell repertoires in COVID-19. The overall study: Samples of COVID-19 (acute and convalescent) were obtained from the United States, Italy and Spain.

The repertoire was sequenced with immunoSEQ multiplex PCR; TCRdb's copy has only in-frame clones and lacks some. The table lists about 62,000 clones, less than 85% of them singletons. The CDR3 consists of 13 residues. The J segment lost 5 bases and the V segment lost 8 bases, leaving 5 bases of the junction unmatched. Germline CDR1 and CDR2: MNHEY and SVGAGI. Sequenced material: peripheral blood. The sequence derives from a man in his sixties with acute or convalescent COVID-19. The V call is TRBV6-5, the J call TRBJ2-2, with 7 positions matching TRBD2. This CDR3 is CASGGGATGELFF. The CDR3 bases are TGTGCCAGCGGGGGAGGGGCAACCGGGGAGCTGTTTTTT.